The present T cell receptor (beta chain) was sequenced within a study of T cell repertoires in cytomegalovirus infection. This CDR3 region has 14 residues. V dropped 2 bases and J dropped 6 bases, with 10 bases sitting between them. TCRdb itself ran the reads through MiXCR, one entry per CDR3 protein. The table records 200,000 to 250,000 distinct CDR3 sequences, approximately 38% of them present only once. Study-level points and caveats: Ex vivo responses were dominated by HLA-C-restricted CMV-specific TCR beta clonotypes.

On this clonotype: What it recognizes is unknown.

The TCR originated in a human donor in good health (CMV status not recorded). Some clones in this sample may be carry-over from other donors' samples. The input for sequencing was CD8+ T cells from cultured PBMCs, taken from culture after CMV antigen stimulation. This chain uses TRBV12-3 or TRBV12-4 with TRBJ2-2; weak D call: TRBD1 (5 bases). The CDR3 is CASSLRQSAGELFF. The CDR3 coding sequence is TGTGCCAGCAGTTTAAGACAGTCCGCCGGGGAGCTGTTTTTT.